A selection of T cell receptor beta chains follows, all from one sample in a study of cytomegalovirus exposure and HLA in healthy donors. Sequencing was performed with immunoSEQ multiplex PCR; in TCRdb, only in-frame clones are kept and a portion is missing. The data contain about 120,000 clones, approximately 80% of them singletons. The sample consisted of PBMCs. Source of these receptors: a middle-aged woman in good health and CMV-seropositive. CDR3s leave out the opening cysteine and the closing phenylalanine or tryptophan.

v_gene | CDR3aa
TRBV5-4 | ASSSDRDRSTGAQY
TRBV28 | ASCLDFRSQPQH
TRBV6-5 | ASSYDRVGPYGYT
TRBV10-3 | AISDPGSADTQY
TRBV9 | ASSVGYQREKYEQF
TRBV7-9 | ASSLLAGSTGELF
TRBV27 | ASSQGGTGGFGTQY
TRBV5-4 | ASSPEGRGETQY
TRBV6-5 | ASSYRDRASPLH
TRBV6-5 | ASRRTDYTEAF
TRBV5-6 | ASSWLTSGSREQY
TRBV6-5 | ASSFGQGASDEQF
TRBV7-2 | ASRTGTSVSYEQY